This TCR beta chain was recorded in a study of shared clonotypes between healthy human individuals. CDR1 and CDR2 from the germline V gene are WNHNN and SYGVQD (reference sequence). CDR3 length equals 14 residues. V was shortened by 7 bases and J by 4 bases, with 14 bases between the two germline ends. Naive CD8 cells lacked CD45RO, underwent positive selection for CCR7 and left out terminally differentiated effector memory CD45RA+ cells. Recent acute infections and vaccinations were absent in the healthy HIV-negative adult donors. Details on this clone: No antigen is known for it.

Each PCR replicate from the sorted subsets contained roughly 210 ng DNA, which is about 30,000 T cell genomes. Some clones are missing from TCRdb's copy, which holds only in-frame ones; the method was immunoSEQ multiplex PCR. Among some 2.1 million clones, about 94% were seen once, and the ten largest hold 1% to 1.3%. The study, taken as a whole, reports: Generally, naive subsets came out with larger estimated richness than memory subsets.

This clonotype was obtained from a man younger than 35 in good health. The sequenced material came from naive CD8+ T cells sorted from blood. The rearrangement links TRBV10-1 to TRBJ2-1; D tentatively reads TRBD1 or TRBD2 (5 bases each). As DNA, the CDR3 is TGCGCCAGCAACCCGGGACCCGCTTACAATGAGCAGTTCTTC. It encodes CASNPGPAYNEQFF.